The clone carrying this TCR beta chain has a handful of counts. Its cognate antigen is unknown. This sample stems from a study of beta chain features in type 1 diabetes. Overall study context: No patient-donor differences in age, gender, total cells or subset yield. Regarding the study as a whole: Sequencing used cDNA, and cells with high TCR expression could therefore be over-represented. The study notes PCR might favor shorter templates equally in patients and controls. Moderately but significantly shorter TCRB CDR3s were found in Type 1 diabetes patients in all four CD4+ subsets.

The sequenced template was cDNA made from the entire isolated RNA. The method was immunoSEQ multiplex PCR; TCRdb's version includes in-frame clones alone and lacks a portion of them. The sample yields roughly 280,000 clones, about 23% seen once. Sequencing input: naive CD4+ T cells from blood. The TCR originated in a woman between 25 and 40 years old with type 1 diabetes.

The CDR3 coding sequence is TGCAGCGTTGAAGGAAGTGCGGCGGGAGGCAGCACAGATACGCAGTATTTT. Protein sequence: CSVEGSAAGGSTDTQYF. The J gene is TRBJ2-3, the V gene TRBV29-1, with 8 bases lining up with TRBD2. The V segment lost 1 base and the J segment 0 bases; nucleotides outside the gene matches: 9. Germline V CDR1 and CDR2: SQVTM, ANQGSEA. This CDR3 spans 17 amino acids.